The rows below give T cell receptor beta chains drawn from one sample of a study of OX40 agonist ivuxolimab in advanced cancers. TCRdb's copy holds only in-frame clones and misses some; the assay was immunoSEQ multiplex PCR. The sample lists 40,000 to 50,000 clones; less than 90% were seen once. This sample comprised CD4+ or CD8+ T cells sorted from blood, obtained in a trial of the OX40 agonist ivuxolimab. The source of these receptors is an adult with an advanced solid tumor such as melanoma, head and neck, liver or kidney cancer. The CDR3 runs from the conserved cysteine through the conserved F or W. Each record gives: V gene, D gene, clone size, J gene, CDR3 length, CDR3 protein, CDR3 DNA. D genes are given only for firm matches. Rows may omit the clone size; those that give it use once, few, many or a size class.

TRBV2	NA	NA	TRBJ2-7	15	CASSEFGGRPYEQYF	TGTGCCAGCAGTGAATTTGGGGGTCGCCCCTACGAGCAGTACTTC
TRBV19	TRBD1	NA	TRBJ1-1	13	CASTRDSRTEAFF	TGTGCCAGTACCCGGGACAGCCGGACTGAAGCTTTCTTT
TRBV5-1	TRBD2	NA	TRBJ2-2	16	CASSLASGGAAGELFF	TGCGCCAGCAGCTTGGCTAGCGGGGGGGCCGCCGGGGAGCTGTTTTTT
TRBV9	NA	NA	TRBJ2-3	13	CASTPQSTDTQYF	TGTGCCAGCACCCCACAGAGCACAGATACGCAGTATTTT
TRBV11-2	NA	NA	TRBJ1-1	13	CASSLGWRGEAFF	TGTGCCAGCAGCTTAGGTTGGCGGGGAGAAGCTTTCTTT
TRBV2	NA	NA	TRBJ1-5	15	CASRDGSYSNQPQHF	TGTGCCAGCAGGGACGGGAGTTATAGCAATCAGCCCCAGCATTTT
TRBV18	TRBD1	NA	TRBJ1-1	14	CASSPETGVTEAFF	TGTGCCAGCTCACCCGAAACAGGGGTCACTGAAGCTTTCTTT
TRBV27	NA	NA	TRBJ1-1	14	CASSLTAGWTEAFF	TGTGCCAGCAGCTTAACGGCCGGGTGGACTGAAGCTTTCTTT
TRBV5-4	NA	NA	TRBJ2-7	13	CASSLGGRYEQYF	TGTGCCAGCAGCTTGGGAGGACGGTACGAGCAGTACTTC
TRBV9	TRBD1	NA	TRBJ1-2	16	CASSVVQGQTTDGYTF	TGTGCCAGCAGCGTAGTCCAGGGACAGACTACTGACGGCTACACCTTC
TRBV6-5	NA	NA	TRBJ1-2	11	CASKDPYGYTF	TGTGCCAGCAAGGACCCATATGGCTACACCTTC
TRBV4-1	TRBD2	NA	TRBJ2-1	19	CASSQARTSGRPPYNEQFF	TGCGCCAGCAGCCAAGCTCGGACTAGCGGGAGGCCCCCCTACAATGAGCAGTTCTTC
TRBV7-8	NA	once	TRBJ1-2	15	CASSGWDPLGYGYTF	TGTGCCAGCTCGGGCTGGGACCCGCTGGGCTATGGCTACACCTTC
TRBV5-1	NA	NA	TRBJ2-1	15	CASSLGQGLGYEQFF	TGCGCCAGCAGCTTGGGGCAGGGGTTAGGCTATGAGCAGTTCTTC